Below, 13 T cell receptor beta chains from the same sample are listed, as sequenced in a study of Tregs in tolerant kidney transplant recipients. Measured with immunoSEQ multiplex PCR; TCRdb has only the in-frame clones, and not every one. The table includes 120,000 or so clones, 85% to 95% detected once. Material: CD4+ T cells from blood. The receptors come from a human donor in good health.

V usage is TRBV6-1 and J usage is TRBJ1-2; D perhaps matches TRBD1 (5 bases). This CDR3 spans 14 amino acids. Looked up from germline, CDR1 is MNHNS and CDR2 is SASEGT. The V end lost 3 bases, the J end lost 6 bases, and 14 bases lay between the germline ends. CDR3 nucleotides: TGTGCCAGCAGTGATAGGACAATAAGCAATGGCTACACCTTC. Its translation is CASSDRTISNGYTF.

The genes are TRBV14 and TRBJ1-4; TRBD1 aligns across 7 bases. This CDR3 comprises 15 residues. Germline V lookup: CDR1 SGHDN, CDR2 FVKESK. V lost 0 bases to trimming and J lost 6 bases; unmatched junction nucleotides: 4. The CDR3, as DNA: TGTGCCAGCAGCCAAGAATTGAGGGGGCATGAAAAACTGTTTTTT. Amino acid sequence: CASSQELRGHEKLFF.

The chain links TRBV9 to TRBJ1-6; D is unresolved. CDR3 length: 15 amino acids. Germline assignment: CDR1 SGDLS and CDR2 YYNGEE. V lost 0 bases to trimming and J lost 14 bases, with 18 bases between them. The CDR3, as DNA: TGTGCCAGCAGCGTAGGTGAGGGCCGCTACGCGGCCCTCCACTTT. Translating it yields CASSVGEGRYAALHF.

This clone was observed a handful of times. The chain joins TRBV18 to TRBJ2-7, with 9 positions matching TRBD1. The J segment lost 3 bases and the V segment lost 5 bases, leaving 5 bases of the junction unmatched. The germline V gene encodes CDR1 KGHSH and CDR2 LQKENI. This CDR3 is built from 14 residues. The CDR3 spells CASSDGTGIYEQYF. CDR3 bases: TGTGCCAGCTCAGACGGGACAGGGATCTACGAGCAGTACTTC.

The rearrangement joins TRBV7-3 to TRBJ2-1; D is ambiguous. There are 16 residues in the CDR3. CDR1 and CDR2 (germline): SGHTA, FQGTGA. The V end lost 0 bases, the J end lost 5 bases, and 14 bases lay between the germline ends. The DNA of the CDR3 is TGTGCCAGCAGCTTAACGTCCGGGTTCCAACACAATGAGCAGTTCTTC. It translates to CASSLTSGFQHNEQFF.

The chain carries TRBV10-1 and TRBJ1-2, with 7 bases aligning to TRBD1. V was pared by 2 bases and J by 3 bases, with 6 bases of the junction left unmatched. Germline V gene sequence: CDR1 WNHNN, CDR2 SYGVQD (reference sequence). This CDR3 comprises 15 residues. This CDR3 is CASSEDHRGYYGYTF. CDR3 DNA sequence: TGCGCCAGCAGTGAGGACCACAGGGGATACTATGGCTACACCTTC.

This chain connects TRBV2 to TRBJ1-4; the match to TRBD1 covers 7 bases. CDR3 size: 15 residues. Germline V gene sequence: CDR1 SNHLY, CDR2 FYNNEI. V was clipped by 6 bases and J by 1 base; unmatched bases: 5. This CDR3 is CASRSDRETNEKLFF. The CDR3 coding sequence is TGTGCCAGCAGATCAGACAGGGAAACTAATGAAAAACTGTTTTTT. Looking up the rest from reference TRBV2 and TRBJ1-4 gives the full variable domain: EPEVTQTPSHQVTQMGQEVILRCVPISNHLYFYWYRQILGQKVEFLVSFYNNEISEKSEIFDDQFSVERPDGSNFTLKIRSTKLEDSAMYFCASRSDRETNEKLFFGSGTQLSVL.

This chain uses TRBV7-3 with TRBJ1-6; D gene ambiguous. The CDR3 spans 13 residues. Deletions cut 2 bases from V and 6 bases from J, with 5 bases between. Germline CDR1 SGHTA, CDR2 FQGTGA. In DNA form, the CDR3 reads TGTGCCAGCAGCTTAGGTCTTAATTCACCCCTCCACTTT. Translating gives CASSLGLNSPLHF.

This clone has a handful of counts. This chain joins TRBV19 and TRBJ1-1, with TRBD1 as a possible D gene (5 bases). The CDR3 covers 13 residues. Germline V lookup: CDR1 LNHDA, CDR2 SQIVND (reference sequence). Trimming shortened V by 8 bases and J by 6 bases, and 16 bases separated the two germline ends. CDR3 DNA sequence: TGTGCCAGTGGCCGCCTGGGGGACGCTGAAGCTTTCTTT. It translates to CASGRLGDAEAFF.

J is TRBJ1-2 and V is TRBV2; TRBD1 matches 10 bases. V was clipped by 3 bases and J by 8 bases; unmatched bases: 12. The germline V gene encodes CDR1 SNHLY and CDR2 FYNNEI. This CDR3 has 16 amino acids. This CDR3 is CASSEAGQGTPQGYTF. CDR3 sequence (DNA): TGTGCCAGCAGTGAGGCGGGACAGGGGACACCTCAAGGCTACACCTTC.

The chain recombines TRBV12-1 with TRBJ2-5; no DNA check was done on the table's D call, TRBD2. TRBV12-1 is a pseudogene segment. The CDR3 is made up of 18 amino acids. CDR3 sequence (DNA): TGTGCCAGCAGCTTTGTTTGGTTTCCTAGCGGGAGGGGAGAGACCCAGTACTTC. Its translation is CASSFVWFPSGRGETQYF.

A single count supports this clone. The genes are TRBV5-5 and TRBJ2-1; D gene ambiguous. The CDR3 is 11 amino acids. Germline assignment: CDR1 SGHKS and CDR2 YYEKEE (reference sequence). Trimming stripped 3 bases from V and 2 bases from J, with 0 bases between. CDR3: CASSSYNEQFF. CDR3 nucleotide sequence: TGTGCCAGCAGCTCCTACAATGAGCAGTTCTTC. Supplemented by reference TRBV5-5 and TRBJ2-1, the full variable domain reads DAGVTQSPTHLIKTRGQQVTLRCSPISGHKSVSWYQQVLGQGPQFIFQYYEKEERGRGNFPDRFSARQFPNYSSELNVNALLLGDSALYLCASSSYNEQFFGPGTRLTVL.

This chain uses TRBV18 with TRBJ2-3; the D is unclear. Germline V CDR1 and CDR2: KGHSH, LQKENI. The V and J ends lost 1 base and 3 bases respectively, with 5 bases between them. The CDR3 length is 13 residues. CDR3 residues: CASSPLQTDTQYF. The CDR3 DNA reads TGTGCCAGCTCACCACTCCAGACAGATACGCAGTATTTT.